The rows below give T cell receptor beta chains drawn from one sample of a study of T cell responses to AZD1222 COVID-19 vaccine. TCRdb's copy holds only in-frame clones and misses some; the assay was immunoSEQ multiplex PCR. The top ten clones hold less than 6.5% of a sample with around 160,000 clones, 88% of them seen once. Specimen: peripheral blood, collected on day 0 of AZD1222 vaccination. The origin of the receptors is an adult in good health. The CDR3 runs from the conserved cysteine through the conserved F or W. The D gene is left open where the match is weak. The size entry is marked missing in some rows and otherwise reads once, few, many or a size class.

>.|.|TRBJ2-3|TRBV29-1
TGCAGCGTTGATCGAGGCCTCACAGATACGCAGTATTTT
CSVDRGLTDTQYF
>TRBD1|.|TRBJ1-5|TRBV25-1
TGTGCCAGCAGACAGGGGACTCAGCCCCAGCATTTT
CASRQGTQPQHF
>.|.|TRBJ1-5|TRBV27
TGTGCCAGCAGTTCACGTCCCCCGCCCAGGGTCCATCGTGGTCAGCCCCAGCATTTT
CASSSRPPPRVHRGQPQHF
>.|.|TRBJ1-2|TRBV7-8
TGTGCCAGCAGCTTAGCGGATGTCCGGGTATACACCTTC
CASSLADVRVYTF
>.|.|TRBJ1-2|TRBV7-2
TGTGCCAGCAGCTTAAGCTGGTCTGATGGCTACACCTTC
CASSLSWSDGYTF
>.|.|TRBJ1-6|TRBV5-8
TGTGCCAGCAGCGCGGTGAGGTGGAAGGGCTCCTATAATTCACCCCTCCACTTT
CASSAVRWKGSYNSPLHF
>.|few|TRBJ1-2|TRBV28
TGTGCCAGCAGTTTTCCGGGGAGCTATGGCTACACCTTC
CASSFPGSYGYTF
>.|.|TRBJ1-1|TRBV6-1
TGTGCCAGCAGTGAATATGGGACGGGGGCTTTCTTT
CASSEYGTGAFF
>.|.|TRBJ2-7|TRBV3-1/TRBV3-2
TGTGCCAGCAGCCAAGTAGACGGATACGAGCAGTACTTC
CASSQVDGYEQYF
>.|.|TRBJ1-6|TRBV28
TGTGCCAGCAGTCCACCCATGAGCTCCTATAATTCACCCCTCCACTTT
CASSPPMSSYNSPLHF
>TRBD1|.|TRBJ1-6|TRBV11-2
TGTGCCAGCAGCTACGGGACAGGGAATTCACCCCTCCACTTT
CASSYGTGNSPLHF
>TRBD1|.|TRBJ1-1|TRBV19
TGTGCCAGTAGTAAGTCCTTCCAGGGGGCGGAAAACACTGAAGCTTTCTTT
CASSKSFQGAENTEAFF
>.|.|TRBJ1-5|TRBV13
TGTGCCAGCAGCTTAGGTATGCAGGGTGGCCTTCAGCCCCAGCATTTT
CASSLGMQGGLQPQHF
>.|few|TRBJ1-1|TRBV18
TGTGCCAGCTCCCCCAGGCCCGAGATGAACACTGAAGCTTTCTTT
CASSPRPEMNTEAFF
>.|few|TRBJ1-2|TRBV3-1/TRBV3-2
TGTGCCAGCAGCCAAGTGGCCTATGGCTACACCTTC
CASSQVAYGYTF
>TRBD1|.|TRBJ1-3|TRBV27
TGTGCCAGCAGTTTGGACAGGGGTGGAAACACCATATATTTT
CASSLDRGGNTIYF
>.|.|TRBJ1-1|TRBV28
TGTGCCAGCGGATCGGGTGGGACTGAAGCTTTCTTT
CASGSGGTEAFF
>.|.|TRBJ2-7|TRBV18
TGTGCCAGCTCACCACCAGGTGGAGGGGACTACGAGCAGTACTTC
CASSPPGGGDYEQYF
>.|once|TRBJ1-2|TRBV5-1
TGCGCCAGCAGCCTCCAAGCTGGCAGTGTCGATGGCTACACCTTC
CASSLQAGSVDGYTF
>TRBD1|.|TRBJ2-1|TRBV27
TGTGCCAGCAGTTTGAGGGTTACAGGGGCCGGTAGCAATGAGCAGTTCTTC
CASSLRVTGAGSNEQFF
>.|.|TRBJ1-1|TRBV28
TGTGCCAGCAGTTTAGGGACTATGAACACTGAAGCTTTCTTT
CASSLGTMNTEAFF
>TRBD2|.|TRBJ2-5|TRBV10-3
TGTGCCATCAGTGAAGCGGGGGACTCGGAGACCCAGTACTTC
CAISEAGDSETQYF
>TRBD2|.|TRBJ2-1|TRBV2
TGTGCCAGCAGTGCGTCTAGCGGGGGGGCTGTCAATGAGCAGTTCTTC
CASSASSGGAVNEQFF
>TRBD1|.|TRBJ2-3|TRBV15
TGTGCCACCAGCACGACAGGGACAGGCACAGATACGCAGTATTTT
CATSTTGTGTDTQYF
>.|.|TRBJ2-7|TRBV12-3/TRBV12-4
TGTGCCAGCAGTTCGGACATACTCTACGAGCAGTACTTC
CASSSDILYEQYF
>.|.|TRBJ1-4|TRBV15
TGTGCCACCAGCAGAGTTGACACAACTAATGAAAAACTGTTTTTT
CATSRVDTTNEKLFF
>.|.|TRBJ2-1|TRBV9
TGTGCCAGCAGCCCTTCGGGTCGGGCACTGAGAGACAATGAGCAGTTCTTC
CASSPSGRALRDNEQFF
>.|few|TRBJ2-7|TRBV9
TGTGCCAGCAGCCCGGACAGTTCCTACGAGCAGTACTTC
CASSPDSSYEQYF
>.|.|TRBJ2-2|TRBV21-1
TGTGCCAGCTCCCCTCCGCGGGTGGCCGGGGAGCTGTTTTTT
CASSPPRVAGELFF
>.|.|TRBJ1-2|TRBV29-1
TGCAGCGTTAATCAGGGGAACGCCTATGGCTACACCTTC
CSVNQGNAYGYTF
>TRBD2|.|TRBJ2-5|TRBV4-1
TGCGCCAGCAGCCAGAGACTAGCGGGAGGGCAAGAGACCCAGTACTTC
CASSQRLAGGQETQYF
>TRBD2|few|TRBJ2-1|TRBV7-3
TGTGCCAGCAGCTTATCTAGCGGGCGGTACAATGAGCAGTTCTTC
CASSLSSGRYNEQFF
>TRBD1|.|TRBJ1-4|TRBV19
TGTGCCAGTAGTATACGGACAGGGAGGAAAAAACTGTTTTTT
CASSIRTGRKKLFF
>TRBD2|.|TRBJ2-2|TRBV5-1
TGCGCCAGCAACGGGGGGGCGTCCGGGGAGCTGTTTTTT
CASNGGASGELFF
>TRBD1|.|TRBJ1-5|TRBV27
TGTGCCAGCAGTTTACAGGGGGCGAGTGGCAATCAGCCCCAGCATTTT
CASSLQGASGNQPQHF
>.|once|TRBJ2-6|TRBV27
TGTGCCAGCAGTTTCAGGGCCGGGGCCAACGTCCTGACTTTC
CASSFRAGANVLTF
>.|.|TRBJ1-1|TRBV4-3
TGCGCCAGCAGCCAAGATGGCGGCACCGAAGCTTTCTTT
CASSQDGGTEAFF
>.|.|TRBJ1-2|TRBV10-3
TGTGCCATCAGTCAGGGCTACGCTGACAGCCATGGCTACACCTTC
CAISQGYADSHGYTF
>.|.|TRBJ1-3|TRBV30
TGTGCCTGGAATTCGGGGAGCTCTGGAAACACCATATATTTT
CAWNSGSSGNTIYF
>TRBD1|.|TRBJ1-3|TRBV6-2/TRBV6-3
TGTGCCAGCAGCACCAACCTCCGGGACAGGGGATTCTCTGGAAACACCATATATTTT
CASSTNLRDRGFSGNTIYF
>.|many|TRBJ2-6|TRBV6-2/TRBV6-3
TGTGCCAGCAGTTACTTTGGAGGCTCTGGGGCCAACGTCCTGACTTTC
CASSYFGGSGANVLTF
>TRBD2|.|TRBJ2-5|TRBV27
TGTGCCAGCAGTTTAGGGACTAGCGGGGGGAGAGAGACCCAGTACTTC
CASSLGTSGGRETQYF
>.|.|TRBJ1-2|TRBV5-1
TGCGCCAGCAGCTTGTCGCGGGGGAGCTATGGCTACACCTTC
CASSLSRGSYGYTF
>TRBD1|.|TRBJ1-5|TRBV30
TGTGCCTGGAGCGGGGACAGCAACAATCAGCCCCAGCATTTT
CAWSGDSNNQPQHF
>.|.|TRBJ1-6|TRBV11-3
TGTGCCAGCAGCTTAAAGGGGGTGGGTTCACCCCTCCACTTT
CASSLKGVGSPLHF
>.|.|TRBJ2-7|TRBV27
TGTGCCAGCAGTTTCGGCCTTTTTTACGAGCAGTACTTC
CASSFGLFYEQYF
>TRBD1|.|TRBJ1-2|TRBV7-2
TGTGCCAGCAGTTGGGACAGGGTAAATGGCTACACCTTC
CASSWDRVNGYTF
>.|.|TRBJ1-3|TRBV3-1/TRBV3-2
TGTGCCAGCAGCCAAGATTCCGGGGTTGGAAACACCATATATTTT
CASSQDSGVGNTIYF
>.|.|TRBJ1-1|TRBV12-5
TGTGCTAGCAGTTCGAGGGACACTGAAGCTTTCTTT
CASSSRDTEAFF
>TRBD1|.|TRBJ1-2|TRBV6-5
TGTGCCAGCACCCTTGGGACAGGGGCGAGCTACACCTTC
CASTLGTGASYTF
>.|.|TRBJ1-3|TRBV4-1
TGCGCCAGCAGCCAGGTTTTGAGCTCTGGAAACACCATATATTTT
CASSQVLSSGNTIYF